The clone carrying this TCR beta chain was picked up one time. Its antigen is as yet unknown. This specimen comes from a study of shared clonotypes between healthy human individuals. At the level of the study: The study used three CD4 naive, three CD4 memory, two CD8 naive and one CD8 memory plate per donor. Study results and caveats: The small donor group covered limited genetic and exposure diversity.

The CDR3 sequence is 15 residues long. The V segment lost 7 bases and the J segment 0 bases; nucleotides outside the gene matches: 7. Germline-derived CDR1 and CDR2 are SGHRS and YFSETQ. The assay was immunoSEQ multiplex PCR, and TCRdb's table has in-frame clones only and misses some. The repertoire has 2 million to 2.5 million clones, 85% to 95% of them found once; the top ten carry under 0.45%. The donor cohort consisted entirely of Caucasian adults residing in Nashville, Tennessee. This TCR came from a man younger than 30 in good health. Some clones in this sample may be carry-over from other donors' samples. What was sequenced was naive CD4+ T cells from PBMCs. Subset indicated: CD45RA+ positively selected. The V call is TRBV5-1, the J call TRBJ1-3; the match to TRBD1 covers 7 bases. The CDR3 DNA reads TGCGCCAGCTCATGGGACAGACACTCTGGAAACACCATATATTTT. Amino acid sequence: CASSWDRHSGNTIYF.